The 15 T cell receptor beta chains reported below all come from one sample, sequenced in a study of blood T cell repertoires in COVID-19. Method: immunoSEQ multiplex PCR; TCRdb's copy keeps in-frame clones and lacks some. There are about 200,000 clones in the sample; 86% occur only once, and 0.7% to 0.95% lies in the top ten. Specimen: peripheral blood. The receptors stem from a woman in her seventies with acute or convalescent COVID-19.

V usage is TRBV14 and J usage is TRBJ2-1; possible D gene TRBD2, 6 bases. The CDR3 runs 16 residues. Trimming shortened V by 2 bases and J by 9 bases, and 20 bases separated the two germline ends. Germline lookup yields CDR1 SGHDN and CDR2 FVKESK. In DNA form, the CDR3 reads TGTGCCAGCAGCCAAAGGGCCGGGACTCTAAGTGGTGAGCAGTTCTTC. This translates into CASSQRAGTLSGEQFF. Complete variable domain (other parts from reference TRBV14 and TRBJ2-1): EAGVTQFPSHSVIEKGQTVTLRCDPISGHDNLYWYRRVMGKEIKFLLHFVKESKQDESGMPNNRFLAERTGGTYSTLKVQPAELEDSGVYFCASSQRAGTLSGEQFFGPGTRLTVL.

The chain couples TRBV20-1 to TRBJ2-3; D is perhaps TRBD2 (5 bases). Trimming took off 3 bases at V and 3 bases at J, with 16 bases between the two ends. The CDR3 sequence is 15 residues long. Germline CDR1 is DFQATT and CDR2 is SNEGSKA (reference sequence). The CDR3 DNA follows: TGCAGTGCTAGTTTAGCGTTTCGACGTACAGATACGCAGTATTTT. It encodes CSASLAFRRTDTQYF.

The rearrangement uses TRBV5-6 and TRBJ2-7, with TRBD1 as a possible D gene (7 bases). Germline V gene lookup returns CDR1 SGHDT and CDR2 YYEEEE. Trimming took off 4 bases at V and 3 bases at J, with 17 bases between the two ends. This CDR3 contains 15 residues. This CDR3 reads CASSGGDRDFYEQYF. CDR3 DNA: TGTGCCAGCAGCGGCGGGGACAGAGATTTCTACGAGCAGTACTTC.

The sample holds a few counts of this clone. V is TRBV7-8 and J is TRBJ2-7; D might be TRBD2 (7 bases). The V gene's germline CDR1 is SGHVS and CDR2 FQNEAQ. CDR3 length: 14 amino acids. V was trimmed by 8 bases and J by 0 bases, leaving 14 bases between them. The chain's CDR3 is CASLGGGSSYEQYF. CDR3 nucleotide sequence: TGTGCCAGCCTGGGAGGGGGAAGCTCCTACGAGCAGTACTTC. Variable domain in full (rest from reference TRBV7-8 and TRBJ2-7): GAGVSQSPRYKVAKRGQDVALRCDPISGHVSLFWYQQALGQGPEFLTYFQNEAQLDKSGLPSDRFFAERPEGSVSTLKIQRTQQEDSAVYLCASLGGGSSYEQYFGPGTRLTVT.

This clone was seen once. The chain recombines TRBV5-5 with TRBJ1-5; 7 bases are shared with TRBD1. In germline, CDR1 is SGHKS, CDR2 YYEKEE (reference sequence). The length of the CDR3 is 15 residues. V shed 4 bases and J 6 bases; nucleotides not matched to a gene: 10. The CDR3 DNA follows: TGTGCCAGCAGCCCGGTCCCGGGACAGTCTCAGCCCCAGCATTTT. Protein: CASSPVPGQSQPQHF.

The rearrangement joins TRBV9 to TRBJ2-5, with 8 bases matching TRBD1. Germline CDR1 reads SGDLS; CDR2 reads YYNGEE. The CDR3 sequence is 13 residues long. Trimming took 3 bases from V and 2 from J; bases not matched to a gene: 0. For the CDR3, the DNA is TGTGCCAGCAGCGGGGACAGGCAAGAGACCCAGTACTTC. It translates to CASSGDRQETQYF.

J is TRBJ1-3 and V is TRBV5-4; 7 nucleotides agree with TRBD1. V lost 3 bases, J lost 2 bases, and 5 bases stayed unmatched. The length of the CDR3 is 15 residues. Germline V gives CDR1 SGHNT, CDR2 YYREEE (reference sequence). CDR3 nucleotides: TGTGCCAGCAGCTCACAACAGGGGACTGGAAACACCATATATTTT. The encoded protein is CASSSQQGTGNTIYF. The variable domain in full, with the rest retrieved from reference TRBV5-4 and TRBJ1-3, is ETGVTQSPTHLIKTRGQQVTLRCSSQSGHNTVSWYQQALGQGPQFIFQYYREEENGRGNFPPRFSGLQFPNYSSELNVNALELDDSALYLCASSSQQGTGNTIYFGEGSWLTVV.

The gene calls are TRBV5-4 and TRBJ1-6; weak D call: TRBD1 (6 bases). The CDR3 is 12 residues long. The V gene's germline CDR1 is SGHNT and CDR2 YYREEE (reference sequence). The V gene lost 7 bases and the J gene lost 12 bases, with 14 bases spanning the gap. In nucleotides, the CDR3 is TGTGCCAGCGGTGACAGGTCGCGACCCCTCCACTTT. Translating it yields CASGDRSRPLHF. Supplemented by reference TRBV5-4 and TRBJ1-6, the full variable domain reads ETGVTQSPTHLIKTRGQQVTLRCSSQSGHNTVSWYQQALGQGPQFIFQYYREEENGRGNFPPRFSGLQFPNYSSELNVNALELDDSALYLCASGDRSRPLHFGNGTRLTVT.

This sequence joins TRBV6-4 and TRBJ2-5; the match to TRBD1 covers 8 bases. This CDR3 region has 16 residues. The germline gives CDR1 MRHNA, CDR2 SNTAGT. The junction had 7 bases not matched to a gene; V was cut back by 1 base and J by 3 bases. CDR3 DNA sequence: TGTGCCAGCAGTGACTGTACAGGGGGGTCCAAAGAGACCCAGTACTTC. This codes for CASSDCTGGSKETQYF.

The rearrangement uses TRBV28 and TRBJ1-1, with D perhaps matching TRBD1 (5 bases). CDR1 MDHEN and CDR2 SYDVKM come from the germline V gene. The V and J ends lost 10 bases and 0 bases respectively, with 12 bases between them. The CDR3 extends over 13 amino acids. The CDR3 DNA is TGTGCCACCAAAGGACAACTGAACACTGAAGCTTTCTTT. As protein: CATKGQLNTEAFF.

The count of this clone is one. This chain connects TRBV7-9 to TRBJ2-7; 10 nucleotides agree with TRBD1. The CDR3 has 16 residues. With 5 bases clipped from V and 0 bases from J, the junction kept 7 bases outside the gene matches. Germline-derived CDR1 and CDR2 are SEHNR and FQNEAQ (reference sequence). The CDR3 DNA sequence: TGTGCCAGCAGCCGGACAGGGGGAAGGAGCTCCTACGAGCAGTACTTC. As protein: CASSRTGGRSSYEQYF. The full variable domain, completed using reference TRBV7-9 and TRBJ2-7, is DTGVSQNPRHKITKRGQNVTFRCDPISEHNRLYWYRQTLGQGPEFLTYFQNEAQLEKSRLLSDRFSAERPKGSFSTLEIQRTEQGDSAMYLCASSRTGGRSSYEQYFGPGTRLTVT.

This clone is a singleton in its sample. This specimen includes other DNA sequences encoding the same CDR3. The chain uses TRBV18 and TRBJ2-5; 14 positions match TRBD2. Unmatched junction bases numbered 2, after V lost 3 bases and J lost 2 bases. The CDR3 is 16 residues long. Germline V lookup: CDR1 KGHSH, CDR2 LQKENI. The CDR3 DNA follows: TGTGCCAGCTCACCGAGACTAGCGGGAGGGCAAGAGACCCAGTACTTC. Amino acid sequence: CASSPRLAGGQETQYF.

This chain links TRBV9 with TRBJ2-7; TRBD2 might be the D (5 bases). V dropped 0 bases and J dropped 7 bases, with 17 bases sitting between them. Germline V gene sequence: CDR1 SGDLS, CDR2 YYNGEE. The CDR3 is made up of 15 amino acids. The CDR3 reads CASSVVGGPREEQYF. The CDR3 nucleotides read TGTGCCAGCAGCGTAGTCGGAGGACCCCGAGAAGAGCAGTACTTC. Looking up the rest from reference TRBV9 and TRBJ2-7 gives the full variable domain: DSGVTQTPKHLITATGQRVTLRCSPRSGDLSVYWYQQSLDQGLQFLIQYYNGEERAKGNILERFSAQQFPDLHSELNLSSLELGDSALYFCASSVVGGPREEQYFGPGTRLTVT.

CDR3 coding DNA: TGCGCCAGCAGCTTGTTAGAAATGGGGGCCAGGGGATTCTCTGGGGCCAACGTCCTGACTTTC. This encodes CASSLLEMGARGFSGANVLTF. This chain connects TRBV5-1 to TRBJ2-6, with D maybe TRBD1 (6 bases). Trimming shortened V by 1 base and J by 0 bases, and 23 bases separated the two germline ends. In germline, CDR1 is SGHRS, CDR2 YFSETQ. The CDR3 has 21 residues.

The rearrangement links TRBV11-2 to TRBJ1-1; D remains unclear. The V and J ends lost 3 bases and 3 bases respectively, with 11 bases between them. Germline-derived CDR1 and CDR2 are SGHAT and FQNNGV. This CDR3 has 14 residues. The chain's CDR3 is CASSLKYRDTEAFF. CDR3 in DNA: TGTGCCAGCAGCTTGAAATACCGGGACACTGAAGCTTTCTTT.